This section outlines one T cell receptor (beta chain) sequence together with its context. Its cognate antigen is unknown. The sample comes from a study of T-cell reconstitution after alpha-beta-depleted transplantation in children. Study-level points and caveats: Fresh T-cell production supplied most of the T-cell counts and diversity seen one year after transplant. Diversity of TCRbeta at day 60 was high in some patients, arising from surviving recipient T cells and thymic progenitors. Reports say that about two months after transplant, the alpha-beta T cells came out of several hundred graft clones that had expanded.

Molecular barcoding with unique molecular identifiers was used for the TCRbeta library. TCRdb used MiXCR to reprocess the PCR reads, holding one entry per CDR3 protein. The data show some 600,000 distinct CDR3 sequences, with 10% to 15% seen just once and roughly 2.3% held by the top ten. The CDR3 consists of 13 residues. Germline V gene lookup returns CDR1 KGHSH and CDR2 LQKENI. With 2 bases removed from V and 5 bases from J, the gap between germline ends came to 9 bases. J is TRBJ2-5 and V is TRBV18; D unclear. The receptor was derived from a male patient younger than 18 who had a stem cell transplant for acute myeloid leukemia, so the T cells may come from the graft donor. The sequenced sample was PBMCs, mostly from graft donor cells, obtained 360 days after TCRalphabeta/CD19-depleted stem cell transplant. The CDR3 sequence: CASSPLLSETQYF. The CDR3 DNA follows: TGTGCCAGCTCACCATTACTCTCGGAGACCCAGTACTTC.